The rows below give T cell receptor beta chains drawn from one sample of a study of shared clonotypes between healthy human individuals. Data came from immunoSEQ multiplex PCR; TCRdb stores just in-frame clones and leaves some out. This sample has over 1.4 million clones, with roughly 95% found just once. Sequenced input: naive CD4+ T cells sorted from blood. All receptors derive from a man aged 30-40 years in good health. The CDR3 runs from the conserved cysteine through the conserved F or W. A D gene is named only where the DNA matches it firmly. Some rows have no size entry. The others give once, few or many, or a class for an expanded clone.

>TRBJ1-3|-|TRBV28|-
CASRTLGAPIYF
TGTGCCAGCAGAACGTTGGGGGCCCCCATATATTTT
>TRBJ1-1|-|TRBV4-3|TRBD1
CASSTRDRANTEAFF
TGCGCCAGCAGCACCCGGGACAGGGCGAACACTGAAGCTTTCTTT
>TRBJ2-2|-|TRBV28|TRBD1
CASSIMRLRDSTGELFF
TGTGCCAGCAGTATTATGCGCCTCCGGGACAGCACCGGGGAGCTGTTTTTT
>TRBJ1-5|-|TRBV4-2|-
CASSQGNKGGNQPQHF
TGTGCCAGCAGCCAAGGTAATAAGGGGGGCAATCAGCCCCAGCATTTT
>TRBJ2-3|once|TRBV5-1|TRBD2
CASSLGGLAGALDTQYF
TGCGCCAGCAGCTTGGGGGGACTAGCGGGAGCCTTAGATACGCAGTATTTT
>TRBJ2-3|-|TRBV10-2|-
CASTDQTGDTDTQYF
TGCGCCAGCACCGACCAGACAGGAGACACAGATACGCAGTATTTT
>TRBJ2-5|-|TRBV11-3|-
CASSSGPQETQYF
TGTGCCAGCAGCTCCGGGCCCCAAGAGACCCAGTACTTC
>TRBJ2-1|-|TRBV5-1|-
CASSFSGTDYNEQFF
TGCGCCAGCAGCTTTTCCGGGACCGATTACAATGAGCAGTTCTTC
>TRBJ2-7|-|TRBV7-9|-
CASSRGGIGYEQYF
TGTGCCAGCAGCAGAGGGGGGATAGGGTACGAGCAGTACTTC
>TRBJ2-3|-|TRBV18|TRBD1
CASSPLTGISTDTQYF
TGTGCCAGCTCACCCCTGACAGGGATTAGCACAGATACGCAGTATTTT
>TRBJ2-7|-|TRBV6-5|-
CASSYSRQSSYEQYF
TGTGCCAGCAGTTACTCGAGACAGTCCTCCTACGAGCAGTACTTC
>TRBJ2-4|-|TRBV19|-
CASSIAIAKNIQYF
TGTGCCAGTAGTATAGCTATAGCCAAAAACATTCAGTACTTC
>TRBJ1-1|-|TRBV18|-
CASSPLRQGADTEAFF
TGTGCCAGCTCACCACTTCGGCAGGGAGCGGACACTGAAGCTTTCTTT
>TRBJ2-3|-|TRBV7-8|-
CASSGGQASLDTQYF
TGTGCCAGCAGTGGTGGACAAGCTTCACTAGATACGCAGTATTTT
>TRBJ2-1|-|TRBV5-1|-
CASSPPASSYNEQFF
TGCGCCAGCAGCCCTCCAGCCAGCTCCTACAATGAGCAGTTCTTC
>TRBJ2-3|-|TRBV7-2|-
CASSFRLVSDTQYF
TGTGCCAGCAGCTTCCGACTAGTTTCAGATACGCAGTATTTT
>TRBJ1-1|-|TRBV7-6|-
CASSLRIMNTEAFF
TGTGCCAGCAGCTTGCGGATCATGAACACTGAAGCTTTCTTT
>TRBJ2-7|-|TRBV28|TRBD2
CASSLGLAGGYEQYF
TGTGCCAGCAGTTTAGGACTAGCGGGCGGGTACGAGCAGTACTTC
>TRBJ2-1|-|TRBV9|-
CASSVGLSTYNEQFF
TGTGCCAGCAGCGTGGGACTCTCCACCTACAATGAGCAGTTCTTC
>TRBJ1-2|-|TRBV14|-
CASSRGGGGYGYTF
TGTGCCAGCAGCCGGGGGGGCGGCGGCTATGGCTACACCTTC
>TRBJ2-1|-|TRBV18|-
CASSRDSSSYNEQFF
TGTGCCAGCTCACGGGACTCAAGCTCCTACAATGAGCAGTTCTTC
>TRBJ2-7|-|TRBV2|-
CASSGTVPYEQYF
TGTGCCAGCAGTGGGACAGTCCCCTACGAGCAGTACTTC
>TRBJ1-3|-|TRBV6-5|-
CASSYSSGQGDTIYF
TGTGCCAGCAGTTACTCTTCAGGGCAGGGTGACACCATATATTTT
>TRBJ1-2|few|TRBV5-6|TRBD1
CASSSGTGAYYGYTF
TGTGCCAGCAGCTCGGGGACAGGGGCTTACTATGGCTACACCTTC
>TRBJ2-2|-|TRBV7-9|TRBD1
CASRSTGVNTGELFF
TGTGCCAGCCGCTCGACAGGGGTAAACACCGGGGAGCTGTTTTTT
>TRBJ2-4|-|TRBV11-2|-
CASSFPTGAAKNIQYF
TGTGCCAGCAGCTTCCCGACGGGAGCAGCCAAAAACATTCAGTACTTC
>TRBJ2-7|-|TRBV18|-
CASSPSSRDEPYEQYF
TGTGCCAGCTCACCGTCCTCCCGGGACGAACCCTACGAGCAGTACTTC
>TRBJ2-7|-|TRBV7-9|-
CASSGMGYEQYF
TGTGCCAGCAGCGGTATGGGATACGAGCAGTACTTC
>TRBJ2-2|-|TRBV5-1|-
CASSLAQNGELFF
TGCGCCAGCAGCTTGGCCCAGAACGGGGAGCTGTTTTTT
>TRBJ2-1|-|TRBV19|TRBD2
CASSLGTSGSSYNEQFF
TGTGCCAGTAGTCTCGGGACTAGCGGGAGCTCCTACAATGAGCAGTTCTTC
>TRBJ2-1|-|TRBV5-6|-
CASSPSEDEQFF
TGTGCCAGCAGCCCTTCAGAAGATGAGCAGTTCTTC
>TRBJ1-2|-|TRBV5-6|-
CASSLERANYGYTF
TGTGCCAGCAGCTTGGAGAGAGCAAACTATGGCTACACCTTC
>TRBJ2-1|-|TRBV5-1|-
CASSFSAGSPNNEQFF
TGCGCCAGCAGCTTCTCAGCGGGTTCCCCCAACAATGAGCAGTTCTTC
>TRBJ2-2|-|TRBV2|-
CAWTLGGAGGELFF
TGTGCCTGGACGTTGGGGGGCGCCGGCGGGGAGCTGTTTTTT
>TRBJ2-7|-|TRBV5-1|-
CASVPPKPGETYEQYF
TGCGCCAGCGTCCCTCCAAAGCCCGGGGAAACCTACGAGCAGTACTTC
>TRBJ2-2|-|TRBV4-1|TRBD1
CATGGPLEGANTGELFF
TGCGCCACAGGGGGCCCTTTGGAGGGGGCGAACACCGGGGAGCTGTTTTTT
>TRBJ2-2|-|TRBV7-2|-
CASSVPGHDNTGELFF
TGTGCCAGCAGCGTTCCGGGACACGATAACACCGGGGAGCTGTTTTTT
>TRBJ2-7|-|TRBV18|-
CASSLSPRGEQYF
TGTGCCAGCTCACTCTCGCCCCGAGGGGAGCAGTACTTC
>TRBJ1-5|-|TRBV7-2|-
CASSPGRVQPQHF
TGTGCCAGCAGCCCTGGGAGGGTTCAGCCCCAGCATTTT